The clone carrying this TCR beta chain was seen more than once but under ten times. The entry originates in a study of molecular identifiers for immune sequencing clone quantification. The length of the CDR3 is 17 residues. With 3 bases clipped from V and 5 bases from J, the junction kept 8 bases outside the gene matches. Germline loops: CDR1 LGHDT, CDR2 YNNKEL (reference sequence). TCRdb used MiXCR to reprocess the PCR reads, holding one entry per CDR3 protein. The table records a few hundred thousand distinct CDR3 sequences, about a fifth of them present only once. The chain uses TRBV3-1 and TRBJ2-7; TRBD2 agrees at 15 bases. The origin of this receptor is a human donor in good health. Some libraries in this study had Jurkat cell RNA spiked in. The material sequenced was naive CD8+ T cells from blood, with Jurkat cell RNA spiked in. Documented subset: FACS-sorted CD8+CD4-CCR7+CD45RA+ naive T cells. CDR3 sequence (DNA): TGTGCCAGCAGCCAGGGACTAGCGGGGGGATTCACGGACGAGCAGTACTTC. It yields the protein CASSQGLAGGFTDEQYF.